The source of this T cell receptor (beta chain) is a study of T cells in Graves' hyperthyroidism and ophthalmopathy. The study's findings and limits: From stable hyperthyroidism, ophthalmopathy was set apart by a 13 V-J model. Most clonotypes that expanded in the thyroid above 0.001 also showed up in blood.

The sample holds many counts of this clonotype. Its antigen is still unknown. CDR1 and CDR2 from the germline V gene are SQVTM and ANQGSEA. Trimming took off 3 bases at V and 5 bases at J, with 7 bases between the two ends. This CDR3 contains 11 residues. Amplified regions were TCR beta CDR3 sequences from RNA transcripts. A set of HTBI primers served as the primers for a first-round RT-PCR of the TCR CDR3. TCRdb recomputed calls from the multiplex PCR reads with MiXCR, one row per CDR3 protein. The data hold approximately 600,000 distinct CDR3 sequences, with approximately 15% observed a single time. The receptor's source is a woman aged 40 to 50 with Graves' ophthalmopathy. Sequenced input: blood. This rearrangement joins TRBV29-1 to TRBJ2-5; D is unclear. The CDR3, as DNA: TGCAGCGTTGAGTCTATTGAGACCCAGTACTTC. Encoded protein: CSVESIETQYF.